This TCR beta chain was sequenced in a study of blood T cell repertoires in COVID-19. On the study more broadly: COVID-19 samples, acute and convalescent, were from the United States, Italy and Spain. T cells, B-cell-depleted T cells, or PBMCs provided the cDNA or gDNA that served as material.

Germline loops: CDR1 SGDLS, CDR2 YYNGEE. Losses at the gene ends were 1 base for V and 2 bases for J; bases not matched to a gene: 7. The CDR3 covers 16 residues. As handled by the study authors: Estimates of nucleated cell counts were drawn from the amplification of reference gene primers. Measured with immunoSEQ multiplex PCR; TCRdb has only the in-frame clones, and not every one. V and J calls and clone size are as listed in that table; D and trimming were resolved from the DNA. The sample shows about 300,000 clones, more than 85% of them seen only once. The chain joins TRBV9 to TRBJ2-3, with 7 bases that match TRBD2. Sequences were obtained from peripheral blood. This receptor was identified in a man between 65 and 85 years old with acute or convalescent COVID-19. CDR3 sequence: CASSVKGLLSTDTQYF. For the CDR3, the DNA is TGTGCCAGCAGCGTAAAGGGACTACTATCCACAGATACGCAGTATTTT.